Each of the 30 T cell receptor beta chains below was sequenced from the same sample in a study of identical twins. TCRdb re-called the 5' RACE reads with MiXCR, one entry per CDR3 protein. The profile shows a few hundred thousand distinct CDR3 sequences, approximately 8.3% of them singletons. These records were also assigned to another study, of yellow fever vaccine responses in identical twins.

Material: CD8+ T cells sorted from blood. Every receptor here comes from a woman aged 18 to 35 in good health.

This clonotype appeared a few times. The chain combines TRBV5-1 with TRBJ2-1; D gene ambiguous. Germline CDR1 SGHRS, CDR2 YFSETQ. This CDR3 contains 12 residues. Trimming took off 0 bases at V and 9 bases at J, with 7 bases between the two ends. CDR3 loop: CASSLGFPEQFF. The CDR3, as DNA: TGCGCCAGCAGCTTGGGATTTCCTGAGCAGTTCTTC.

The V call is TRBV2, the J call TRBJ2-1, with D perhaps matching TRBD2 (7 bases). With 7 bases removed from V and 0 bases from J, the gap between germline ends came to 13 bases. This CDR3 has 15 amino acids. In germline, CDR1 is SNHLY, CDR2 FYNNEI. CDR3 bases: TGTGCCAGCATTGGGGGGGGCAGCTCCTACAATGAGCAGTTCTTC. Encoded protein: CASIGGGSSYNEQFF.

The V gene is TRBV12-3 or TRBV12-4, the J gene TRBJ2-7; the D gene is possibly TRBD2 (5 bases). The CDR3 covers 15 residues. Deletions cut 1 base from V and 3 bases from J, with 13 bases between. For the CDR3, the DNA is TGTGCCAGCAGTTTAGGCGGGTTTGAGGGCTACGAGCAGTACTTC. Protein product: CASSLGGFEGYEQYF.

This clonotype was seen at least ten times. This CDR3 reads CASSPGLSRELFF. In DNA, the CDR3 is TGTGCCAGCAGCCCCGGACTGTCCAGGGAGCTGTTTTTT. J is TRBJ2-2 and V is TRBV6-1; possibly TRBD2 for D (5 bases). The V gene lost 6 bases and the J gene lost 9 bases, with 14 bases spanning the gap. This CDR3 has 13 residues. The V gene's germline CDR1 is MNHNS and CDR2 SASEGT.

This clonotype was seen a handful of times. This sequence joins TRBV20-1 and TRBJ2-7; perhaps TRBD2 as D (6 bases). The CDR3 has 13 residues. The V and J ends lost 3 bases and 5 bases respectively, with 14 bases between them. Per germline, CDR1 DFQATT and CDR2 SNEGSKA (reference sequence). In DNA, the CDR3 is TGCAGTGCTAGGGAGGGTATAACCCACGAGCAGTACTTC. Its protein is CSAREGITHEQYF.

Many counts were recorded for this clonotype. The chain employs TRBV29-1 and TRBJ2-1, with D unclear. Trimming shortened V by 7 bases and J by 5 bases, and 6 bases separated the two germline ends. Germline-derived CDR1 and CDR2 are SQVTM and ANQGSEA. This CDR3 spans 10 amino acids. The CDR3 nucleotides are TGCAGCGGAGTTGACAATGAGCAGTTCTTC. Amino acid sequence: CSGVDNEQFF.

The genes are TRBV4-2 and TRBJ1-2; the match to TRBD1 covers 10 bases. The CDR3 runs 16 residues. J gave up 6 bases and V 4 bases, and 11 bases lay outside the gene matches. Looked up from germline, CDR1 is LGHNA and CDR2 is YNFKEQ. CDR3 coding DNA: TGTGCCAGCAGCCGCCCTGGACAGGGGGAGGGACATGGCTACACCTTC. Translation gives CASSRPGQGEGHGYTF.

This clonotype has a handful of counts. The rearrangement joins TRBV5-1 to TRBJ2-7; 14 positions agree with TRBD2. Looked up from germline, CDR1 is SGHRS and CDR2 is YFSETQ. This CDR3 has 19 residues. The V and J ends lost 4 bases and 2 bases, in that order; junction bases with no gene match: 14. CDR3: CASSDFGGLAGGHPYEQYF. CDR3 in DNA: TGCGCCAGCAGCGACTTCGGTGGACTAGCGGGGGGACACCCCTACGAGCAGTACTTC.

The V gene is TRBV2, the J gene TRBJ2-2; 8 bases match TRBD2. The ends lost 5 bases at V and 4 bases at J; junction bases unmatched: 18. The CDR3 is 19 residues long. The V gene's germline CDR1 is SNHLY and CDR2 FYNNEI. The CDR3 DNA sequence: TGTGCCAGCAGTTCCAAGGGACACCCCGGGACTAGAGGCACCGGGGAGCTGTTTTTT. It encodes CASSSKGHPGTRGTGELFF.

The genes are TRBV5-1 and TRBJ2-7, with 7 bases aligning to TRBD1. CDR3 length equals 15 residues. With 0 bases clipped from V and 0 bases from J, the junction kept 3 bases outside the gene matches. Germline assignment: CDR1 SGHRS and CDR2 YFSETQ. The CDR3, as DNA: TGCGCCAGCAGCTTGGAGGACAGGATCTCCTACGAGCAGTACTTC. Protein: CASSLEDRISYEQYF.

V usage is TRBV7-8 and J usage is TRBJ2-7; D call uncertain. CDR1 and CDR2 from the germline V gene are SGHVS and FQNEAQ. V was shortened by 1 base and J by 9 bases, with 13 bases between the two germline ends. The CDR3 spans 13 residues. The CDR3 spells CASSLGEVTWQYF. The CDR3, as DNA: TGTGCCAGCAGCTTAGGGGAAGTAACGTGGCAGTACTTC.

In this sample, this clonotype turned up a few times. V and J are TRBV20-1 and TRBJ2-7; 11 bases agree with TRBD2. Germline V gene data show CDR1 as DFQATT and CDR2 as SNEGSKA (reference sequence). CDR3 length equals 15 residues. The J segment lost 3 bases and the V segment lost 2 bases, leaving 6 bases of the junction unmatched. The CDR3 loop is CSARRFLAGGYEQYF. In DNA, the CDR3 is TGCAGTGCTAGAAGGTTCCTAGCGGGAGGCTACGAGCAGTACTTC.

The chain combines TRBV4-1 with TRBJ2-1; the D gene is possibly TRBD2 (6 bases). Germline loops: CDR1 MGHRA, CDR2 YSYEKL. Trimming cost V 0 bases and J 11 bases, with 20 bases left between them. This CDR3 comprises 16 residues. CDR3 sequence (DNA): TGCGCCAGCAGCCAAGAATGGGGGACTCCACAGCAGCAGCAGTTCTTC. This translates into CASSQEWGTPQQQQFF.

There are a few counts of this clonotype. The gene calls are TRBV7-9 and TRBJ2-3; 8 nucleotides line up with TRBD1. CDR1 is SEHNR and CDR2 is FQNEAQ in the germline V gene (reference sequence). CDR3 length: 15 amino acids. Germline trimming cut 5 bases from V and 6 bases from J; bases unmatched to any gene: 10. Here the CDR3 reads CASSTTGEVSDTQYF. CDR3 sequence (DNA): TGTGCCAGCAGCACGACAGGGGAGGTTTCGGATACGCAGTATTTT.

In its sample, this clonotype was seen a few times. CDR3 coding DNA: TGCGCCCCAAGAGAAATTAACAGGGCTATCGACAATGAGCAGTTCTTC. This sequence encodes CAPREINRAIDNEQFF. The rearrangement joins TRBV4-3 to TRBJ2-1; a weak D match, TRBD1 (6 bases). CDR1 LGHNA and CDR2 YSLEER come from the germline V gene. CDR3 length equals 16 residues. Trimming removed 11 bases at V and 5 bases at J, with 25 bases between.

This clonotype was detected ten times or more. The chain has TRBV12-3 or TRBV12-4 and TRBJ1-3; tentative D call: TRBD1 (5 bases). The V end was cut by 5 bases, the J end by 4 bases, with 9 bases between. The CDR3 covers 13 residues. The CDR3 DNA follows: TGTGCCAGCAGTAGGGGAAAGGGAAACACCATATATTTT. Amino acid sequence: CASSRGKGNTIYF.

This clonotype was found a few times. The chain is built from TRBV29-1 and TRBJ2-1; TRBD2 might be the D (6 bases). The ends were cut back, 4 bases at V and 3 bases at J, with 10 bases in the middle. The CDR3 has 13 amino acids. Germline values: CDR1 SQVTM, CDR2 ANQGSEA. The CDR3 reads CSVVGGNYNEQFF. The CDR3 region has the DNA TGCAGCGTTGTGGGGGGAAACTACAATGAGCAGTTCTTC.

The chain has TRBV12-3 or TRBV12-4 and TRBJ1-5, with D possibly matching TRBD1 (5 bases). The length of the CDR3 is 16 residues. V lost 7 bases and J lost 2, with 18 bases in between. The CDR3 loop reads CASTYSHGGGNQPQHF. The CDR3, as DNA: TGTGCCAGCACCTACTCGCATGGAGGGGGCAATCAGCCCCAGCATTTT.

This clonotype has a count of ten or more. J is TRBJ1-2 and V is TRBV27, with 9 positions matching TRBD1. V was clipped by 9 bases and J by 3 bases; unmatched bases: 8. This CDR3 is built from 14 residues. Germline CDR1 reads MNHEY; CDR2 reads SMNVEV (reference sequence). The CDR3 region has the DNA TGTGCCAGTTGCCCGGGACAGGGCTACTATGGCTACACCTTC. The encoded protein is CASCPGQGYYGYTF.

This clonotype was seen many times. V and J are TRBV4-2 and TRBJ2-7; TRBD2 is a possible D gene (5 bases). Trimming pared 7 bases from V and 1 base from J, leaving 11 bases between. Germline V lookup: CDR1 LGHNA, CDR2 YNFKEQ. CDR3 size: 13 residues. This CDR3 is CASTSTGSYEQYF. DNA for the CDR3: TGTGCCAGCACCTCTACGGGGTCCTACGAGCAGTACTTC.

This clonotype was detected only a few times. V and J are TRBV5-1 and TRBJ2-1; maybe TRBD2 (5 bases). The CDR3 sequence is 15 residues long. V was pared by 1 base and J by 0 bases, with 8 bases between. CDR1 SGHRS and CDR2 YFSETQ come from the germline V gene. The CDR3: CASSLRGNSYNEQFF. CDR3 bases: TGCGCCAGCAGCTTGAGAGGGAACTCCTACAATGAGCAGTTCTTC.

V is TRBV6-5 and J is TRBJ2-2; D perhaps matches TRBD1 (5 bases). V shed 2 bases and J shed 7 bases, with 14 bases lying between them. In germline, CDR1 is MNHEY, CDR2 SVGAGI. This CDR3 comprises 15 residues. In DNA form, the CDR3 reads TGTGCCAGCAGTTACGTTGTAGGGGCGAGCGGGGAGCTGTTTTTT. Translated: CASSYVVGASGELFF.

V and J are TRBV3-1 and TRBJ2-7, with D possibly TRBD2 on 6 matching bases. CDR1 and CDR2 (germline): LGHDT, YNNKEL (reference sequence). This CDR3 comprises 15 residues. V was shortened by 0 bases and J by 4 bases, with 13 bases between the two germline ends. CDR3 loop: CASSQDRGRGYEQYF. Written as DNA, the CDR3 is TGTGCCAGCAGCCAAGATCGGGGCCGGGGGTACGAGCAGTACTTC.

This clonotype was counted only a few times. The chain employs TRBV4-3 and TRBJ2-7; 9 nucleotides align to TRBD1. The CDR3 contains 16 residues. The ends lost 0 bases at V and 3 bases at J; junction bases unmatched: 6. CDR1 LGHNA and CDR2 YSLEER come from the germline V gene. CDR3 nucleotide sequence: TGCGCCAGCAGCCAAGATATAGGGGACAGGGTCTACGAGCAGTACTTC. This sequence encodes CASSQDIGDRVYEQYF.

The V call is TRBV15, the J call TRBJ2-7, with 7 bases that match TRBD1. CDR1 is LNHNV, CDR2 YYDKDF, per germline (reference sequence). V was clipped by 3 bases and J by 4 bases; unmatched bases: 6. CDR3 length: 14 amino acids. The CDR3 here is CATSRTGYDYEQYF. Written as DNA, the CDR3 is TGTGCCACCAGCAGGACAGGGTATGATTACGAGCAGTACTTC.

The table lists this clonotype with many counts. The rearrangement links TRBV10-3 to TRBJ2-3; TRBD2 matches at 7 bases. The CDR3 has 14 amino acids. Per germline, CDR1 ENHRY and CDR2 SYGVKD. Trimming cost V 6 bases and J 2 bases; bases outside gene matches: 5. The DNA for the CDR3 is TGTGCCATCAGACCGGGACTACACACAGATACGCAGTATTTT. The encoded protein is CAIRPGLHTDTQYF.

The chain uses TRBV27 and TRBJ2-2; TRBD2 agrees at 14 bases. From germline, CDR1 is MNHEY and CDR2 SMNVEV (reference sequence). V was clipped by 5 bases and J by 4 bases; unmatched bases: 9. The CDR3 has 18 residues. The CDR3 DNA reads as TGTGCCAGCAGTATGGGGACTAGCGGGGGCCGGTCCACCGGGGAGCTGTTTTTT. Translated: CASSMGTSGGRSTGELFF.

V is TRBV19 and J is TRBJ1-5; D is uncertain. V lost 6 bases and J lost 3, with 15 bases in between. The CDR3 totals 15 residues. Germline values: CDR1 LNHDA, CDR2 SQIVND (reference sequence). The CDR3 sequence is CASRQSLGSNQPQHF. CDR3 DNA sequence: TGTGCCAGTAGACAGTCTCTTGGCTCCAATCAGCCCCAGCATTTT.

V gene TRBV2 combines with J gene TRBJ2-3, with 8 bases fitting TRBD2. The J segment lost 2 bases and the V segment lost 6 bases, leaving 1 base of the junction unmatched. Germline CDR1 SNHLY, CDR2 FYNNEI. The CDR3 loop spans 13 amino acids. The CDR3 nucleotides read TGTGCCAGCAGCGGGGGGGACACAGATACGCAGTATTTT. Its translation: CASSGGDTDTQYF. The full variable domain, with the rest looked up from reference TRBV2 and TRBJ2-3, is EPEVTQTPSHQVTQMGQEVILRCVPISNHLYFYWYRQILGQKVEFLVSFYNNEISEKSEIFDDQFSVERPDGSNFTLKIRSTKLEDSAMYFCASSGGDTDTQYFGPGTRLTVL.

In this sample, this clonotype turned up a few times. The chain links TRBV12-3 or TRBV12-4 to TRBJ2-1, with D perhaps assigned TRBD1 or TRBD2 (5 bases each). Trimming shortened V by 6 bases and J by 8 bases, and 17 bases separated the two germline ends. CDR3 length: 14 residues. The CDR3 DNA reads as TGTGCCAGCAGCCGACGAGACCGAGGGGATGAGCAGTTCTTC. Protein sequence: CASSRRDRGDEQFF.